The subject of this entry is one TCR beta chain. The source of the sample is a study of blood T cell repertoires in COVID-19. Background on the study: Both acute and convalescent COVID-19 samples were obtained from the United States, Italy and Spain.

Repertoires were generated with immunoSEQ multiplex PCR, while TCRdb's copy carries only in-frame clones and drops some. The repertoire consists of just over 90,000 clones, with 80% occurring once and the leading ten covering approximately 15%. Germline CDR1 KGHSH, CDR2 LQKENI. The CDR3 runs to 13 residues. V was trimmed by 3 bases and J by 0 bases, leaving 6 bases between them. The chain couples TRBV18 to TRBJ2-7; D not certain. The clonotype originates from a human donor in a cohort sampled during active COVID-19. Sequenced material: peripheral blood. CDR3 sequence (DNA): TGTGCCAGCTCACCCCAGGTCTCCTACGAGCAGTACTTC. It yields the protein CASSPQVSYEQYF.